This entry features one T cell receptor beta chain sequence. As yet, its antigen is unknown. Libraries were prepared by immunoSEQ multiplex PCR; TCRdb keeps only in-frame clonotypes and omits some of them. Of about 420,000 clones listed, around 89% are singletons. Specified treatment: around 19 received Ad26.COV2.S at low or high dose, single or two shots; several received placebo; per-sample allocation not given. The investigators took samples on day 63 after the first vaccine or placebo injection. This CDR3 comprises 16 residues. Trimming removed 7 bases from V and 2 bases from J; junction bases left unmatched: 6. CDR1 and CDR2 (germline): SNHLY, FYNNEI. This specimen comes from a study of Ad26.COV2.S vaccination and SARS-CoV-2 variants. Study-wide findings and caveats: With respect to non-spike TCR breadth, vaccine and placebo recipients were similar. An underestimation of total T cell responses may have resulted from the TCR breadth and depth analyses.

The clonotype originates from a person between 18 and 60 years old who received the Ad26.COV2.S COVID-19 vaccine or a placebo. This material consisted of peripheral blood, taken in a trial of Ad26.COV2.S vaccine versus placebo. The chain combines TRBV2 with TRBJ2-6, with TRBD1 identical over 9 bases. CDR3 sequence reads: CASKGQGFPGANVLTF. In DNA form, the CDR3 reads TGTGCCAGCAAAGGACAGGGGTTCCCTGGGGCCAACGTCCTGACTTTC.